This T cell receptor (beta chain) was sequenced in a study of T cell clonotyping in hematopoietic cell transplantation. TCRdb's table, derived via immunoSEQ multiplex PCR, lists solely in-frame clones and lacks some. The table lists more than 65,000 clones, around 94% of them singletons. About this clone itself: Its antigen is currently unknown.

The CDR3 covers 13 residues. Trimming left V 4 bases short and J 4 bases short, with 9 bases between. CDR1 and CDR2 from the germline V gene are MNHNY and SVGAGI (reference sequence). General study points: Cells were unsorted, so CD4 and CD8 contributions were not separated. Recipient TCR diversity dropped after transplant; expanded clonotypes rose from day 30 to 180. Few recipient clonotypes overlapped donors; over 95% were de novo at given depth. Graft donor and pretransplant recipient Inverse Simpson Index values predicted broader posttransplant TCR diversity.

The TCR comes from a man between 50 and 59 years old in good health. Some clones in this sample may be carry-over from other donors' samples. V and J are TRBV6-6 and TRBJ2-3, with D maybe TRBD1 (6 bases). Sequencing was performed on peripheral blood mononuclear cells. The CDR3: CASSWGHADTQYF. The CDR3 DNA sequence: TGTGCCAGCAGTTGGGGACACGCAGATACGCAGTATTTT.